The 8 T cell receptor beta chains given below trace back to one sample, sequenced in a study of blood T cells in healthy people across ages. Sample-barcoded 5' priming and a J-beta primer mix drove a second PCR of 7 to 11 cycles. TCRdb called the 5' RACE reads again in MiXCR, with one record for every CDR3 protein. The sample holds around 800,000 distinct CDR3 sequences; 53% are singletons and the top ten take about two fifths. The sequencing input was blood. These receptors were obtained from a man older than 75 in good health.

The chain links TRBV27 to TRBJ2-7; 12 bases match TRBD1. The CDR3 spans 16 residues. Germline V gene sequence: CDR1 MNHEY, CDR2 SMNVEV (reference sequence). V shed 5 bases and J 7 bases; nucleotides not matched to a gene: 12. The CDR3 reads CASSASGTGGYDEQYF. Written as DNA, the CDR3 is TGTGCCAGCAGTGCCTCCGGGACAGGGGGCTATGATGAGCAGTACTTC.

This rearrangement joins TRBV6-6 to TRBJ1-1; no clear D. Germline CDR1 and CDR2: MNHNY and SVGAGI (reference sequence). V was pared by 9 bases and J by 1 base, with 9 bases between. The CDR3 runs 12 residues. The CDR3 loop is CARGSGNTEAFF. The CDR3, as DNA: TGTGCCAGGGGGTCTGGGAACACTGAAGCTTTCTTT.

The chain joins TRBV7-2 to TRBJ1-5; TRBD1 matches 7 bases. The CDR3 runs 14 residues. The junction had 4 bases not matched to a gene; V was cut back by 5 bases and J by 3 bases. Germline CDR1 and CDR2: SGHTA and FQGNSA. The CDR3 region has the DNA TGTGCCAGCAGCGGGGACAGTGACAATCAGCCCCAGCATTTT. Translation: CASSGDSDNQPQHF.

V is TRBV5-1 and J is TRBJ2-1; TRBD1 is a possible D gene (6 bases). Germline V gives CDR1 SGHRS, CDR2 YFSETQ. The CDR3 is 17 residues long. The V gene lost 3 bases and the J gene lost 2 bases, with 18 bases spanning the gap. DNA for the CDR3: TGCGCCAGCAGCTCTTTTACAGGGACGCCTACCTACAATGAGCAGTTCTTC. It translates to CASSSFTGTPTYNEQFF.

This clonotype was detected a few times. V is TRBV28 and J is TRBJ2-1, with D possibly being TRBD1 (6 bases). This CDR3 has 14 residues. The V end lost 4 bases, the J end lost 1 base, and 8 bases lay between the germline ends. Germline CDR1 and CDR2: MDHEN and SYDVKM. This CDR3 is CASSYQGSYNEQFF. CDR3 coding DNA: TGTGCCAGCAGTTACCAGGGGTCCTACAATGAGCAGTTCTTC.

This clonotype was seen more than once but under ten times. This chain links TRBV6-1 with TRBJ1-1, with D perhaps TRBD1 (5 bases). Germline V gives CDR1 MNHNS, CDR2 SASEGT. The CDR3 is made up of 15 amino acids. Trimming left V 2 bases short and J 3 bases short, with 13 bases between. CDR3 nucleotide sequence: TGTGCCAGCAGTGAATACGGGGGGTCCCACACTGAAGCTTTCTTT. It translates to CASSEYGGSHTEAFF.

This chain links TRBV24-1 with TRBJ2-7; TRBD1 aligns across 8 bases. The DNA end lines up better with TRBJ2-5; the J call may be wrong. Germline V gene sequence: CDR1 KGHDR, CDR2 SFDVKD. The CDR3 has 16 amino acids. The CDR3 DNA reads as TGTGCCACCAGTGATTCGGGCAGGGGGCGAGGGGAGACCCAGTACTTC. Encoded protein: CATSDSGRGRGETQYF.

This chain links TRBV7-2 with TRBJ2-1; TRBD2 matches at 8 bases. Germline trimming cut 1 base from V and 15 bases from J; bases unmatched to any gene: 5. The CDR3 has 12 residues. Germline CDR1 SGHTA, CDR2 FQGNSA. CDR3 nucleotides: TGTGCCAGCAGCTTAGGGCGGGAGGATCTGTTCTTC. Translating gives CASSLGREDLFF. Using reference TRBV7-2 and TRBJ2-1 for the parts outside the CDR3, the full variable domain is GAGVSQSPSNKVTEKGKDVELRCDPISGHTALYWYRQSLGQGLEFLIYFQGNSAPDKSGLPSDRFSAERTGGSVSTLTIQRTQQEDSAVYLCASSLGREDLFFGPGTRLTVL.